This T cell receptor (beta chain) was obtained from a study of molecular identifiers for immune sequencing clone quantification. Findings and caveats of the study: Shared barcodes on identical TCR molecules could underestimate the sizes of highly expanded clones.

The CDR3 loop spans 16 amino acids. Germline CDR1 and CDR2: SGHVS and FNYEAQ. Unmatched junction bases numbered 5, after V lost 1 base and J lost 8 bases. A CD8+CD4-CCR7+CD45RA+ gate was used to sort naive CD8 T cells. TCRdb analysed the PCR reads with MiXCR anew, one entry per CDR3 protein. The table includes just over 35,000 distinct CDR3 sequences, about 18% detected once. At least ten counts were recorded for this clonotype. Its antigen is currently unknown. Sequencing input: naive CD8+ T cells from blood, with Jurkat cell RNA spiked in. Regarding subset: FACS-sorted CD8+CD4-CCR7+CD45RA+ naive T cells. V and J are TRBV7-6 and TRBJ2-3; 14 bases line up with TRBD2. The TCR was taken from a human donor in good health. Some libraries in this study had Jurkat cell RNA spiked in. The CDR3 region has the DNA TGTGCCAGCAGCTTAGGGACTAGCGGGAGGCCCGTTACGCAGTATTTT. Amino acids: CASSLGTSGRPVTQYF.